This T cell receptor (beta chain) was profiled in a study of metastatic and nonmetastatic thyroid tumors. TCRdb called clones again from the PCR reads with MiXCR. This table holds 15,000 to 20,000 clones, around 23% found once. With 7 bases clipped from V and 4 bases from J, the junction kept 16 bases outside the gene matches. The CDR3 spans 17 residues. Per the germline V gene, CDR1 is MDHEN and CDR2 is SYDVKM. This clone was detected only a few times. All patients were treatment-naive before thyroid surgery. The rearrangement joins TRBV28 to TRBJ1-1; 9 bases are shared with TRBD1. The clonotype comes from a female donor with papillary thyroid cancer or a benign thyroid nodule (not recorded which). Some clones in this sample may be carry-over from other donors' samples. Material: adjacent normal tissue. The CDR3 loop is CASNSIRQGVYSTEAFF. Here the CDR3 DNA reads TGTGCCAGCAACAGCATCCGACAGGGGGTGTATAGCACTGAAGCTTTCTTT.